This T cell receptor beta chain was retrieved from a study of blood T cell repertoires in COVID-19. Background on the study: COVID-19 samples, acute and convalescent, were from the United States, Italy and Spain. From T cells, B-cell-depleted T cells, or PBMCs came the material, which was cDNA or gDNA.

Germline CDR1 reads SGHDN; CDR2 reads FVKESK. The V and J ends lost 0 bases and 4 bases respectively, with 16 bases between them. The CDR3 extends over 17 amino acids. In the authors' workflow: Amplified reference gene primers provided the basis for estimating nucleated cell counts. TCRdb's copy holds only in-frame clones and misses some; the assay was immunoSEQ multiplex PCR. V, J and clone size reflect that table, while D and trimming were determined from the DNA. The data contain some 190,000 clones, 65% to 80% of them singletons. The clonotype originates from a woman aged 45-65 years with acute or convalescent COVID-19. What was sequenced was peripheral blood. This chain links TRBV14 with TRBJ2-1, with D tentatively TRBD2 (6 bases). DNA of the CDR3: TGTGCCAGCAGCCAAGACTGGGGCGGGGCCCGATACAATGAGCAGTTCTTC. This gives the protein CASSQDWGGARYNEQFF.